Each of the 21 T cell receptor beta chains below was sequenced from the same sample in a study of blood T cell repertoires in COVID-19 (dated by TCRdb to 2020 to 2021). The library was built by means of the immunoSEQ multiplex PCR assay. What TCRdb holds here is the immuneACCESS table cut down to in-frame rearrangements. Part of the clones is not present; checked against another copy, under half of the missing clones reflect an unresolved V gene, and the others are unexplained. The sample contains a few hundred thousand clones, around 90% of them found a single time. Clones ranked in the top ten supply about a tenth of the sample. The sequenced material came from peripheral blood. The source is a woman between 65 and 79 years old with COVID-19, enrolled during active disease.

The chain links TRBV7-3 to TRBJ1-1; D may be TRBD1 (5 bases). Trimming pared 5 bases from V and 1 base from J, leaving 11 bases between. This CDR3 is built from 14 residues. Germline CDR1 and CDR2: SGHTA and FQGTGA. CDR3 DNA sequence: TGTGCCAGCAGCACGACAGCCGGGAACACTGAAGCTTTCTTT. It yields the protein CASSTTAGNTEAFF. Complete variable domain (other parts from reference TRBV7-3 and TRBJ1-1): GAGVSQTPSNKVTEKGKYVELRCDPISGHTALYWYRQSLGQGPEFLIYFQGTGAADDSGLPNDRFFAVRPEGSVSTLKIQRTERGDSAVYLCASSTTAGNTEAFFGQGTRLTVV.

The CDR3 loop is CASTPDSTNEKLFF. CDR3 bases: TGCGCCAGCACCCCGGACAGTACCAATGAAAAACTGTTTTTT. The chain is built from TRBV5-1 and TRBJ1-4, with a possible D match to TRBD1 (6 bases). CDR1 is SGHRS and CDR2 is YFSETQ in the germline V gene. This CDR3 has 14 amino acids. V dropped 6 bases and J dropped 5 bases, with 14 bases sitting between them.

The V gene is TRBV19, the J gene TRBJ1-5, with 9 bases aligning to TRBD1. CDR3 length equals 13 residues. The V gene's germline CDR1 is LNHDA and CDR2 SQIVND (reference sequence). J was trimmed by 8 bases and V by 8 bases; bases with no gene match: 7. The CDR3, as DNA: TGTGCCAGTTCGAGGACAGGGGTGGAGCCCCAGCATTTT. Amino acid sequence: CASSRTGVEPQHF.

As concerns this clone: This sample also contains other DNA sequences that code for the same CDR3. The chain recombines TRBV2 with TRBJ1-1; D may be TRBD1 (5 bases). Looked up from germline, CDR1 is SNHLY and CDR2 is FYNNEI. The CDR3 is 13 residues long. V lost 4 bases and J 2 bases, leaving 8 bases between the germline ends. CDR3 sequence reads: CASSGQGNTEAFF. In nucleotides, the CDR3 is TGTGCCAGCAGTGGGCAGGGAAACACTGAAGCTTTCTTT.

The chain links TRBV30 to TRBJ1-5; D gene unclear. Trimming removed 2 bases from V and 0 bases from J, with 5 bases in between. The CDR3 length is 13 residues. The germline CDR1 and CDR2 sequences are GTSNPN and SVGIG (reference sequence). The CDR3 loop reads CAWSYYSNQPQHF. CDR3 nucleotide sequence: TGTGCCTGGAGTTACTATAGCAATCAGCCCCAGCATTTT. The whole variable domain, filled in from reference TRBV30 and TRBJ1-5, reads SQTIHQWPATLVQPVGSPLSLECTVEGTSNPNLYWYRQAAGRGLQLLFYSVGIGQISSEVPQNLSASRPQDRQFILSSKKLLLSDSGFYLCAWSYYSNQPQHFGDGTRLSIL.

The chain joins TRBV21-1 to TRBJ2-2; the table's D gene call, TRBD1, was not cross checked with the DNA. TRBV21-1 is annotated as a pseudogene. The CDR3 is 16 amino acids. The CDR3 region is CASNRTQGRASGELFF. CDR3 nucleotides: TGTGCCAGCAACAGGACCCAGGGGCGGGCGTCGGGGGAGCTGTTTTTT.

CDR3 sequence: CAWKTGTGGSYEQYF. CDR3 DNA: TGTGCCTGGAAAACCGGGACAGGCGGCTCCTACGAGCAGTACTTC. The V and J genes are TRBV30 and TRBJ2-7; 8 bases align to TRBD1. The ends lost 4 bases at V and 0 bases at J; junction bases unmatched: 8. CDR1 and CDR2 from the germline V gene are GTSNPN and SVGIG (reference sequence). The CDR3 is 15 amino acids.

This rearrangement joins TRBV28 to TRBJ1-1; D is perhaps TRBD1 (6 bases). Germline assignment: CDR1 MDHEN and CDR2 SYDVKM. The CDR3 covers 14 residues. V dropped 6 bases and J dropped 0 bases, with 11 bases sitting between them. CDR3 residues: CASRPGQLNTEAFF. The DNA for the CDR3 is TGTGCCAGCAGACCCGGACAGTTGAACACTGAAGCTTTCTTT.

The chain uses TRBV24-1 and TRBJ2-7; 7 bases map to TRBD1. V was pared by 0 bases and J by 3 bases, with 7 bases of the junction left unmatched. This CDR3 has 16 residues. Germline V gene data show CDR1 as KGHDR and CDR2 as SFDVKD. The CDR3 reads CATSDLQRGLDYEQYF. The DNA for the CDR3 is TGTGCCACCAGTGATTTGCAAAGGGGGCTAGACTACGAGCAGTACTTC.

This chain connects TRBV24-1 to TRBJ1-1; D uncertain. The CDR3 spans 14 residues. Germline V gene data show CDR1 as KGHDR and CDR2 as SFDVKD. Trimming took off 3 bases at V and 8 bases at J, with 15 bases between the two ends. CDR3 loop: CATSDPRSGGEAFF. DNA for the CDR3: TGTGCCACCAGTGATCCCCGGTCAGGAGGGGAAGCTTTCTTT.

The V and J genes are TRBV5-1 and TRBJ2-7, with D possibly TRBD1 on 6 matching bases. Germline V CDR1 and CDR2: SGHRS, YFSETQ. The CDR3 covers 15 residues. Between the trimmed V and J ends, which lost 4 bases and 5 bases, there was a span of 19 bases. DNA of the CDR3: TGCGCCAGCAGCCCCGGGACACTGCAAATCCACGAGCAGTACTTC. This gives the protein CASSPGTLQIHEQYF.

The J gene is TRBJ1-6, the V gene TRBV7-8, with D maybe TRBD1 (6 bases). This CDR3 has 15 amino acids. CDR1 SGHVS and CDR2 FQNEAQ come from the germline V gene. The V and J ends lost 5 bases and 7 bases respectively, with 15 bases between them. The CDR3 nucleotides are TGTGCCAGCAGCGTGGCGACAGGTCTCAATTCACCCCTCCACTTT. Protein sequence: CASSVATGLNSPLHF.

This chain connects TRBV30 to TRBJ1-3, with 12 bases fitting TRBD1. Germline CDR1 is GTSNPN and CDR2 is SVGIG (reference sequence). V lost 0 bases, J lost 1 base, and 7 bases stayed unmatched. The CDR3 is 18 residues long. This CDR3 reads CAWSVSGTGGGSGNTIYF. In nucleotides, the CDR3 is TGTGCCTGGAGTGTCTCTGGGACAGGGGGCGGTTCTGGAAACACCATATATTTT.

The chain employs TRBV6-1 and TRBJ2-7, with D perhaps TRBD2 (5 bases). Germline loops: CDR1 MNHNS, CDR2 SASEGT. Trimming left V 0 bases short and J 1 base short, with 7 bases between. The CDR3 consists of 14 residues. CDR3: CASSEARASYEQYF. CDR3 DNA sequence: TGTGCCAGCAGTGAAGCGCGGGCTTCCTACGAGCAGTACTTC.

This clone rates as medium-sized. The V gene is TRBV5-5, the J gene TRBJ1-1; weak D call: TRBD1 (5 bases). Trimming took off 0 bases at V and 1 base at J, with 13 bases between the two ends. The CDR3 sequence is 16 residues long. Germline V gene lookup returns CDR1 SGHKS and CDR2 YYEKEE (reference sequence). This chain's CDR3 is CASSLAGRGSNTEAFF. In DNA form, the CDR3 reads TGTGCCAGCAGCTTGGCGGGGCGGGGGTCGAACACTGAAGCTTTCTTT.

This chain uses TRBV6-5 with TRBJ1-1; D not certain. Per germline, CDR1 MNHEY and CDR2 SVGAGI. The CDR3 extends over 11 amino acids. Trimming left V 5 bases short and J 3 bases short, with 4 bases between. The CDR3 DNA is TGTGCCAGCAGTCAGTACACTGAAGCTTTCTTT. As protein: CASSQYTEAFF.

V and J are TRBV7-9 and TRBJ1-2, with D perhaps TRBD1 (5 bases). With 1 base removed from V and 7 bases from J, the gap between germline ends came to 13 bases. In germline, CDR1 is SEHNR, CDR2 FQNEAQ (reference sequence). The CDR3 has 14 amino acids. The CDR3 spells CASSLVGGAVGYTF. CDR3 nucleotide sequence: TGTGCCAGCAGCTTAGTTGGAGGGGCGGTTGGCTACACCTTC.

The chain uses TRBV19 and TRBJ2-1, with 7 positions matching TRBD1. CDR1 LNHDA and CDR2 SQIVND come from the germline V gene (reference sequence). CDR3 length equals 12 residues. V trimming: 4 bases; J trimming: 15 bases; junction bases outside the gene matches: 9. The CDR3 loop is CASSSLGTVRFF. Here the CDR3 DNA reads TGTGCCAGTAGTAGCCTGGGGACAGTACGGTTCTTC.

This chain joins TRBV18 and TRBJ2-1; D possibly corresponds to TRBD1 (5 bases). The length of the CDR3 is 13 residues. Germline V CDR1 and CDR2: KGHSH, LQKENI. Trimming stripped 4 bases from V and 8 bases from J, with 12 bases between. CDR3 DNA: TGTGCCAGCTCACTCAGGGTCTCGGATGAGCAGTTCTTC. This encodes CASSLRVSDEQFF.

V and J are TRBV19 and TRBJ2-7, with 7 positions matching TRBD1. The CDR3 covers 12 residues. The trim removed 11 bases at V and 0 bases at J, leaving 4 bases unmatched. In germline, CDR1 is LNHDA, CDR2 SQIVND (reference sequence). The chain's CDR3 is CARDRSSYEQYF. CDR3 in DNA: TGTGCCCGGGACAGAAGCTCCTACGAGCAGTACTTC.

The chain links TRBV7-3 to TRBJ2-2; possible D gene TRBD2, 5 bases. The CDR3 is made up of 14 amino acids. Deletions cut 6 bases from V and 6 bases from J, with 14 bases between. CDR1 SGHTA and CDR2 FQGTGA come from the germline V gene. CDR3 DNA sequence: TGTGCCAGCAGGAAGGACTGGGCCGCCGGGGAGCTGTTTTTT. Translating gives CASRKDWAAGELFF.